This TCR beta chain is drawn from a study of blood T cell repertoires in COVID-19. Study summary: Sites in the United States, Italy and Spain provided acute and convalescent COVID-19 samples. In each case, the material was cDNA or gDNA derived from T cells, B-cell-depleted T cells, or PBMCs.

The J segment lost 2 bases and the V segment lost 7 bases, leaving 5 bases of the junction unmatched. This CDR3 is built from 15 residues. The germline V gene has CDR1 SNHLY and CDR2 FYNNEI. This clone has a single count. The authors' processing: For nucleated cells, counts were estimated from reference gene primer amplification. Clones were sequenced by immunoSEQ multiplex PCR, and TCRdb holds only the in-frame ones, with some missing. V and J calls and clone size come straight from that table; D and trimming were deduced from the DNA. The data show 50,000 to 80,000 clones, roughly 86% seen once. The gene calls are TRBV2 and TRBJ2-1, with 10 positions matching TRBD2. The clonotype comes from a man between 60 and 70 years old with acute or convalescent COVID-19. What was sequenced was peripheral blood. The CDR3 region is CASTRLAGAYNEQFF. CDR3 nucleotides: TGTGCCAGCACTCGCCTAGCGGGGGCCTACAATGAGCAGTTCTTC.